Sequencing of this T cell receptor beta chain was carried out in a study of shared clonotypes between healthy human individuals (dated by TCRdb to about 2020). Broadly, across the study: The cohort comprised a couple of women and three men aged 18 to 49 years. Per donor, three plates each were used for CD4 naive and CD4 memory, two for CD8 naive, and one for CD8 memory. Libraries were prepared and TCR repertoires were sequenced by different laboratories using diverse techniques, in order to increase sequencing depth and limit assay-specific biases. Per donor, leukapheresis produced somewhere between about 0.94 and 9.5 billion PBMCs. The study deeply sequenced blood TCR repertoires of 5 or 6 healthy adults to estimate repertoire size and the extent of clonotype sharing between individuals. General findings and caveats noted by the study authors: Sharing across a few donors was observed for approximately 5% of naive CD4, 3.5% of naive CD8, 2.3% of memory CD4, and roughly 0.4% of memory CD8 clonotypes. Clonotypes shared by all four sorted-subset donors showed higher generation probabilities than non-shared clonotypes. Only blood was sampled, and tissue TCR repertoires likely differ from those in blood. The genetic and exposure-history diversity represented was limited by the small number of donors. Estimated clonotype richness was generally larger for naive than for memory subsets. Based on pairwise subsampling, the degree of clonotype sharing among donors was expected to be affected by sequencing depth. Incomplete sequencing was indicated by rarefaction of sorted-subset datasets, despite the large sequencing depth.

The germline V and J ends show losses of 4 bases and 0 bases respectively, and no gene match explains 3 bases of the junction. The germline V gene (reference sequence) gives CDR1 as SGHNT and CDR2 as YYREEE. The CDR3 holds 15 amino acids from the cysteine to the phenylalanine. The only DNA kept is the CDR3, 45 bases in frame from the first base. TCR CDR3 regions were amplified from genomic DNA by multiplex PCR using the deep immunoSEQ assay. For each cell subset, the extracted genomic DNA was distributed evenly across all wells of several immunoSEQ 96-well plates, and each plate served as one replicate. For sorted subsets, each replicate PCR was loaded with approximately 190 ng genomic DNA, equivalent to approximately 33,000 T cell genomes. The purified libraries were quantified using a Qubit 3.0 fluorometer, sized with a Bioanalyzer 2100, and then quantified again using the KAPA Library Quantification kit. Every immunoSEQ 96-well plate was sequenced on a separate single-read 150-cycle Illumina NextSeq 550 flow cell. The study's own analysis went as follows. Because the immunoSEQ output included only junctional sequences and no quality scores, the filtering could not be the same as the filtering used for full-length reads. To assign V/J genes and CDR3, sequences were annotated using PyIR, a Python wrapper for IgBLAST v1.9, with IMGT germline references. Reads were filtered out if the reads had weak V/J assignments (E-value above 1e-6), no CDR3, stop codons, out-of-frame junctions, or ambiguous translated residues. A V3J clonotype was defined by an identical inferred V gene, J gene, and CDR3 amino acid sequence. The percentage overlap between two repertoires was calculated by dividing the number of shared unique clonotypes by the size of the smaller repertoire. Richness of each repertoire was evaluated using RTK rarefaction, the Chao1 estimator, and Recon v2.1 estimates of unobserved clonotypes. OLGA was used to compute generation probabilities for all TCRbeta clonotypes that the gDNA method yielded from a handful of donors. TCRdb mirrors the immuneACCESS table, restricted to in-frame sequences. Some clones are absent from its copies; in checked studies, under half trace to an unresolved V gene, and the reason for the others is unknown. V, J and clone size are taken as reported in that table, and D and trimming were inferred from the DNA itself. The sample table holds 600,000 to 750,000 clones, of which 72% were seen once. In total, the top ten clones hold less than 2% of the sample.

A remark on this clone: Its antigen is unknown. No base quality information exists; no much larger clone differs at one position.

Donors were healthy HIV-negative adults with no recently reported acute infections or vaccinations. Every donor was a Caucasian adult living in Nashville, Tennessee, USA. CD4+ T cells were enriched through magnetic negative selection, after which naive cells were positively selected on CD45RA and the remaining negative fraction served as the memory subset. Blood was obtained by leukapheresis, after which PBMCs were separated by Ficoll-Histopaque density gradient centrifugation and cryopreserved in liquid nitrogen vapor phase. Analytical flow cytometry was used to check the purity and quantity of each magnetically sorted T cell population. Genomic DNA was isolated from every sorted fraction and measured by UV absorbance on a Nanodrop 2000c.

The sequenced sample was memory CD4+ T cells sorted from blood. The cell subset or site label corresponds to: CD45RA-negative fraction. This chain is built from TRBV5-4 and TRBJ2-1; TRBD2 matches 8 bases in the middle. This TCR came from a woman in her twenties or thirties in good health. The CDR3 protein is CASSTGTSSYNEQFF. The DNA sequence reads TGTGCCAGCAGCACCGGGACTAGCTCCTACAATGAGCAGTTCTTC. Outside the CDR3, residues come from the reference TRBV5-4 and TRBJ2-1 proteins, so the full variable domain is: ETGVTQSPTHLIKTRGQQVTLRCSSQSGHNTVSWYQQALGQGPQFIFQYYREEENGRGNFPPRFSGLQFPNYSSELNVNALELDDSALYLCASSTGTSSYNEQFFGPGTRLTVL.